Listed below are T cell receptor beta chains from one sample, sequenced in a study of blood T cells in healthy people across ages. TCRdb called the 5' RACE reads again in MiXCR, with one record for every CDR3 protein. The repertoire holds over 950,000 distinct CDR3 sequences, with more than 30% as singletons. Sequencing input: blood. The receptors stem from a man aged 18 to 29 in good health. CDR3s include the opening cysteine and the closing phenylalanine or tryptophan. A D gene is named only where the DNA matches it firmly. Rows give clone size only sometimes, using once, few, many, or a class for an expanded clone.

TRBJ2-7 | . | TRBV12-3/TRBV12-4 | . | CASSFRGIVHEQYF | TGTGCCAGCAGTTTTAGGGGTATCGTCCACGAGCAGTACTTC
TRBJ2-3 | . | TRBV13 | TRBD1 | CASSLTGLRDTQYF | TGTGCCAGCAGCTTGACAGGGCTGAGAGATACGCAGTATTTT
TRBJ1-1 | . | TRBV11-1 | . | CASSENGPRNTEAFF | TGTGCCAGCAGCGAAAACGGACCGAGGAACACTGAAGCTTTCTTT
TRBJ2-3 | . | TRBV6-5 | . | CASSYSWITSGTDTQYF | TGTGCCAGCAGTTACTCGTGGATTACGTCGGGTACAGATACGCAGTATTTT
TRBJ1-5 | . | TRBV20-1 | . | CSASGTFNQPQHF | TGCAGTGCTTCCGGGACCTTCAATCAGCCCCAGCATTTT
TRBJ2-3 | . | TRBV20-1 | . | CSASTTDTQYF | TGCAGTGCTAGTACGACAGATACGCAGTATTTT
TRBJ1-2 | . | TRBV7-2 | . | CASSLAEANGYTF | TGTGCCAGCAGCTTAGCTGAGGCAAATGGCTACACCTTC
TRBJ2-7 | . | TRBV29-1 | . | CSVELGEVFNEQYF | TGCAGCGTTGAGTTGGGGGAAGTTTTCAATGAGCAGTACTTC
TRBJ1-2 | few | TRBV7-3 | TRBD1 | CASSLTPGQGTFLIGGYTF | TGTGCCAGCAGCTTAACCCCCGGACAGGGGACTTTTTTAATCGGAGGCTACACCTTC
TRBJ1-2 | . | TRBV12-5 | TRBD1 | CASGVAGGHGYTF | TGTGCTAGTGGTGTGGCAGGGGGCCATGGCTACACCTTC
TRBJ2-7 | . | TRBV7-6 | . | CASSLDAGAYEQYF | TGTGCCAGCAGCTTAGACGCAGGGGCCTACGAGCAGTACTTC
TRBJ1-1 | few | TRBV4-1 | . | CASSQGLGLHETEAFF | TGCGCCAGCAGCCAAGGTCTGGGGTTGCACGAGACTGAAGCTTTCTTT
TRBJ1-6 | few | TRBV7-9 | . | CASSSGPINSPLHF | TGTGCCAGCAGCTCTGGCCCGATTAATTCACCCCTCCACTTT
TRBJ2-1 | . | TRBV20-1 | . | CGAMAGPPETQFF | TGCGGTGCTATGGCGGGCCCCCCCGAGACCCAGTTCTTC
TRBJ1-1 | many | TRBV12-3/TRBV12-4 | . | CASSLAFDSARAFF | TGTGCCAGCAGTTTAGCGTTTGACTCAGCGAGAGCTTTCTTT
TRBJ1-5 | . | TRBV27 | . | CASSLSSGHQPQHF | TGTGCCAGCAGTTTATCGTCCGGCCATCAGCCCCAGCATTTT
TRBJ2-7 | once | TRBV6-5 | TRBD2 | CASRGTRGGHEQYF | TGTGCCAGCAGGGGGACTAGAGGGGGTCATGAGCAGTACTTC
TRBJ2-1 | . | TRBV6-5 | TRBD2 | CASSYSMASGGAENEQFF | TGTGCCAGCAGTTACTCGATGGCTAGCGGGGGGGCCGAAAATGAGCAGTTCTTC
TRBJ2-1 | few | TRBV7-2 | . | CASSSEGRVNYNEQFF | TGTGCCAGCAGCTCTGAAGGCAGGGTTAACTACAATGAGCAGTTCTTC
TRBJ2-1 | . | TRBV12-3/TRBV12-4 | . | CASSPRDPWQFF | TGTGCCAGCAGTCCCCGGGACCCATGGCAGTTCTTC
TRBJ2-3 | . | TRBV11-1 | TRBD2 | CASSSLTSGVADTQYF | TGTGCCAGCAGCTCCCTAACTAGCGGCGTTGCAGATACGCAGTATTTT
TRBJ1-5 | . | TRBV6-2/TRBV6-3 | . | CASSEGFGQPQHF | TGTGCCAGCAGCGAGGGGTTTGGGCAGCCCCAGCATTTT
TRBJ1-4 | few | TRBV21-1 | . | CASSKHSRGRSEKLFF | TGTGCCAGCAGCAAGCATTCCAGGGGGCGAAGTGAAAAACTGTTTTTT
TRBJ1-1 | . | TRBV6-5 | . | CASSYGMNTEAFF | TGTGCCAGCAGTTACGGGATGAACACTGAAGCTTTCTTT
TRBJ1-2 | few | TRBV20-1 | . | CSAREGPTF | TGCAGTGCTAGGGAAGGGCCCACCTTC
TRBJ1-4 | few | TRBV25-1 | . | CASSELRKGGYPCSNEKLFF | TGTGCCAGCAGTGAATTAAGGAAGGGGGGATATCCCTGCTCTAATGAAAAACTGTTTTTT
TRBJ1-4 | few | TRBV28 | . | CASSPAGGRGTNEKLFF | TGTGCCAGCAGTCCCGCAGGAGGGAGGGGAACTAATGAAAAACTGTTTTTT
TRBJ1-1 | few | TRBV15 | TRBD1 | CATSRDTGENTEAFF | TGTGCCACCAGCAGAGACACAGGGGAGAACACTGAAGCTTTCTTT
TRBJ1-6 | . | TRBV9 | . | CASSVPGSPLHF | TGTGCCAGCAGCGTTCCGGGTTCACCCCTCCACTTT
TRBJ1-1 | . | TRBV4-1 | . | CASSPWVSGNTEAFF | TGCGCCAGCAGCCCCTGGGTCAGCGGGAACACTGAAGCTTTCTTT
TRBJ2-3 | . | TRBV6-2/TRBV6-3 | . | CASNTPGVSGDTQYF | TGTGCAAGCAACACCCCCGGCGTTTCAGGAGATACGCAGTATTTT
TRBJ2-5 | few | TRBV7-9 | TRBD1 | CASSSWDRVKETQYF | TGTGCCAGCAGCTCCTGGGACAGGGTAAAAGAGACCCAGTACTTC
TRBJ2-3 | few | TRBV27 | . | CASSYQTEGDTQYF | TGTGCCAGCAGTTACCAGACGGAGGGGGATACGCAGTATTTT
TRBJ1-6 | . | TRBV12-3/TRBV12-4 | TRBD1 | CASSSSSGGHNSPLHF | TGTGCCAGCAGCTCCTCTTCAGGGGGCCATAATTCACCCCTCCACTTT
TRBJ2-3 | . | TRBV6-2/TRBV6-3 | TRBD1 | CASSYRTGSDTQYF | TGTGCCAGCAGTTACCGGACAGGTTCAGATACGCAGTATTTT
TRBJ2-3 | . | TRBV4-3 | TRBD2 | CASSQEAGTSGSTDTQYF | TGCGCCAGCAGCCAAGAAGCGGGGACTAGCGGGAGCACAGATACGCAGTATTTT
TRBJ2-7 | . | TRBV20-1 | . | CSARGGSINYEQYF | TGCAGTGCTAGGGGGGGCTCCATAAACTACGAGCAGTACTTC
TRBJ1-6 | . | TRBV4-2 | TRBD1 | CASSQDTGQYNSPLHF | TGTGCCAGCAGCCAAGATACGGGACAGTATAATTCACCCCTCCACTTT
TRBJ2-5 | few | TRBV5-1 | . | CASSRDNHPSDLLKTQYF | TGCGCCAGCAGCCGTGACAACCACCCTAGCGATTTACTGAAGACCCAGTACTTC
TRBJ2-2 | few | TRBV12-3/TRBV12-4 | . | CASSSYGELFF | TGTGCCAGCAGTTCCTACGGGGAGCTGTTTTTT
TRBJ1-2 | . | TRBV12-3/TRBV12-4 | . | CASSVTGMVDGYTF | TGTGCCAGCAGTGTTACAGGGATGGTCGATGGCTACACCTTC
TRBJ2-3 | . | TRBV24-1 | TRBD1 | CATSSRTGSTDTQYF | TGTGCCACCAGTAGTCGGACAGGATCTACCGATACGCAGTATTTT
TRBJ2-3 | few | TRBV4-1 | . | CASSQDPRNTQYF | TGCGCCAGCAGCCAAGATCCTAGAAATACGCAGTATTTT
TRBJ2-1 | few | TRBV27 | . | CASSGWDNYNEQFF | TGTGCCAGCAGTGGATGGGACAATTACAATGAGCAGTTCTTC
TRBJ2-1 | few | TRBV25-1 | . | CASSEFGGPNEQFF | TGTGCCAGCAGTGAATTTGGGGGGCCCAATGAGCAGTTCTTC
TRBJ1-5 | . | TRBV6-5 | . | CASSSSGTTNQPQHF | TGTGCCAGCAGCTCCTCCGGGACCACAAATCAGCCCCAGCATTTT
TRBJ2-1 | few | TRBV20-1 | TRBD2 | CSKTSGGRNEQFF | TGCAGCAAAACTAGCGGGGGGAGAAATGAGCAGTTCTTC